This T cell receptor (beta chain) is from a study of early T cells in non-severe SARS-CoV-2 infection. Overall study context: Sequencing input comprised bulk RNA from unsorted whole blood; chain pairing was not available.

Germline CDR1 and CDR2: SGHDN and FVKESK. The CDR3 is 14 amino acids. The V segment lost 4 bases and the J segment 1 base; nucleotides outside the gene matches: 2. The study's findings and limits: VDJdb matching, biased toward anti-spike CD8 responses, missed private and CD4 specificities.

Individual cDNA molecules received unique molecular identifiers. TCRdb analysed the 5' RACE reads with MiXCR anew, one entry per CDR3 protein. The data hold over 90,000 distinct CDR3 sequences, with less than 15% observed a single time. Comments on this clonotype: What it binds is unknown.

The receptor comes from an adult who was a healthcare worker with PCR-confirmed SARS-CoV-2 infection or an uninfected control (not recorded which). Sequenced here: whole blood, sampled at baseline. This chain uses TRBV14 with TRBJ1-1, with 8 nucleotides matching TRBD1. CDR3 sequence: CASSRQGWNTEAFF. In DNA form, the CDR3 reads TGTGCCAGCAGCCGACAGGGGTGGAACACTGAAGCTTTCTTT. Filled out from reference TRBV14 and TRBJ1-1, the complete variable domain reads EAGVTQFPSHSVIEKGQTVTLRCDPISGHDNLYWYRRVMGKEIKFLLHFVKESKQDESGMPNNRFLAERTGGTYSTLKVQPAELEDSGVYFCASSRQGWNTEAFFGQGTRLTVV.